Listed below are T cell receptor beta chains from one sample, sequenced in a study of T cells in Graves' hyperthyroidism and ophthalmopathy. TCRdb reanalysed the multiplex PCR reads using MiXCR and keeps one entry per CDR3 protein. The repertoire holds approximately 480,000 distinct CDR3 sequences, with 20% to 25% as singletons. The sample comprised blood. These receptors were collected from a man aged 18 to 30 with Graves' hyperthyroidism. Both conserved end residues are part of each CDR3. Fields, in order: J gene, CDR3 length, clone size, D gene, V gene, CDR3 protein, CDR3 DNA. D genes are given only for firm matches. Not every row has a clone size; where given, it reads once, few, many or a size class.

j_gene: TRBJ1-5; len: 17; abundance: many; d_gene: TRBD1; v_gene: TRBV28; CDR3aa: CASRETTGVFGNQPQHF; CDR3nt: TGTGCCAGCAGGGAGACAACAGGGGTGTTCGGCAATCAGCCCCAGCATTTT
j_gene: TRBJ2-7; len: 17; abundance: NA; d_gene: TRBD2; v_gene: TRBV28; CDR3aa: CASSRTPNRAGEYEQYF; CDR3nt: TGTGCCAGCAGTCGAACCCCCAACCGGGCGGGAGAGTACGAGCAGTACTTC
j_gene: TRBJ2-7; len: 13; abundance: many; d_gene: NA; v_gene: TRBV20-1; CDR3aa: CSARLRQSYEQYF; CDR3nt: TGCAGTGCTAGACTGAGACAGTCCTACGAGCAGTACTTC
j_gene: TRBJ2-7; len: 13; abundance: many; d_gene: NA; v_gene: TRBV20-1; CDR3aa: CSAARDNSYEQYF; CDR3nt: TGCAGTGCAGCCCGGGACAATTCCTACGAGCAGTACTTC
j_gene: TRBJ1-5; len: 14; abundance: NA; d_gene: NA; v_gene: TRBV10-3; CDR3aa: CAISDRKSNQPQHF; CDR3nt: TGTGCCATCAGTGACCGGAAGAGCAATCAGCCCCAGCATTTT
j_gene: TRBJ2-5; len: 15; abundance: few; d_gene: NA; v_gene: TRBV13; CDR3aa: CASSLGSAGVETQYF; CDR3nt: TGTGCCAGCAGCTTAGGGTCGGCCGGCGTGGAGACCCAGTACTTC
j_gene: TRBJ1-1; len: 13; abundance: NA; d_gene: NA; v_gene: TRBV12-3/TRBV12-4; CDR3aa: CASSPRFSPRAFF; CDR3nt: TGTGCCAGCAGTCCACGGTTTTCGCCACGCGCTTTCTTT
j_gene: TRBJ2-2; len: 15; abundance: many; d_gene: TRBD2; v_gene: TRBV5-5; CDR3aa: CASSFGGTNTGELFF; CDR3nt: TGTGCCAGCAGCTTCGGGGGGACGAACACCGGGGAGCTGTTTTTT
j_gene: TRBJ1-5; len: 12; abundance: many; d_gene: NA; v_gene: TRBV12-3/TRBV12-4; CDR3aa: CASSRIYQPQHF; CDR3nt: TGTGCCAGCAGTCGAATTTATCAGCCCCAGCATTTT
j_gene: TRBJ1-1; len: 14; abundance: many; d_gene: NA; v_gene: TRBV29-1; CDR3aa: CSVEDGPRSAEAFF; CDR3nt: TGCAGCGTTGAAGACGGGCCCCGTAGCGCTGAAGCTTTCTTT
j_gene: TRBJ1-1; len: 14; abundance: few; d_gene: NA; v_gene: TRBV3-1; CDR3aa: CASSQIAANTEAFF; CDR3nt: TGTGCCAGCAGCCAGATTGCAGCCAACACTGAAGCTTTCTTT
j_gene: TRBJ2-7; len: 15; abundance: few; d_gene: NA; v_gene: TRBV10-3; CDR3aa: CAINGDRSSSYEQYF; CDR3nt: TGTGCCATCAACGGAGACAGGTCGAGCTCCTACGAGCAGTACTTC
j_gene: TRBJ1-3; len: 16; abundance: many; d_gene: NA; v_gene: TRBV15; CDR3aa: CATSRDTGSSGNTIYF; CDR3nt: TGTGCCACCAGCAGAGACACGGGATCCTCTGGAAACACCATATATTTT
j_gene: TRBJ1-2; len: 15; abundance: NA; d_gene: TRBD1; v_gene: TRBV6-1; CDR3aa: CASSPQGGYNYGYTF; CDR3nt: TGTGCCAGCAGCCCTCAGGGGGGCTATAACTATGGCTACACCTTC
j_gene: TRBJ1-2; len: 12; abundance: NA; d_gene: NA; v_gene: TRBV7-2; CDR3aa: CASSLYPGGYTF; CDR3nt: TGTGCCAGCAGCTTATACCCGGGAGGCTACACCTTC
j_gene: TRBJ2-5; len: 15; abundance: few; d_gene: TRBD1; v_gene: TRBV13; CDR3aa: CASSLPTGAQETQYF; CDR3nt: TGTGCCAGCAGCTTACCCACAGGGGCCCAAGAGACCCAGTACTTC
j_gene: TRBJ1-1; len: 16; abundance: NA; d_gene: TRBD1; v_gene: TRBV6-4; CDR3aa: CASSDRTGAGNTEAFF; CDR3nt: TGTGCCAGCAGTGACCGGACAGGGGCGGGGAACACTGAAGCTTTCTTT
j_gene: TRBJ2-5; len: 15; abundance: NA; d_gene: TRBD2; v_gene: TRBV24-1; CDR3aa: CATSGRLADQETQYF; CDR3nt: TGTGCCACCAGTGGTCGGCTAGCGGACCAAGAGACCCAGTACTTC
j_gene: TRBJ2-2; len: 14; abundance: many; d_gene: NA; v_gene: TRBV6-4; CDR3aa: CASSHDPYTGELFF; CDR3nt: TGTGCCAGCAGTCATGACCCTTACACCGGGGAGCTGTTTTTT
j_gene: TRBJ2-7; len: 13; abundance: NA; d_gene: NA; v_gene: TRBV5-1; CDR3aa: CASSSLSGYEQYF; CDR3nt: TGCGCCAGCAGCTCTCTTAGCGGTTACGAGCAGTACTTC
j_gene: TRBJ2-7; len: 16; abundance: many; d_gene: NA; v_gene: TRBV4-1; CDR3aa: CASSQDWRAGPYEQYF; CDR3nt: TGCGCCAGCAGCCAAGATTGGCGCGCGGGACCCTACGAGCAGTACTTC